One and the same sample provided the 8 T cell receptor beta chains below, sequenced in a study of OX40 agonist ivuxolimab in advanced cancers. This table comes from immunoSEQ multiplex PCR, and its TCRdb copy is limited to in-frame clones, with some not included. The table lists fewer than 85,000 clones, almost 90% of them singletons. The sequencing here drew on CD4+ or CD8+ T cells sorted from blood, taken in a trial of the OX40 agonist ivuxolimab. Receptor source: an adult with an advanced solid tumor such as melanoma, head and neck, liver or kidney cancer.

V is TRBV28 and J is TRBJ1-2, with D unclear. The germline CDR1 and CDR2 sequences are MDHEN and SYDVKM. Between the trimmed V and J ends, which lost 10 bases and 3 bases, there was a span of 15 bases. The CDR3 extends over 13 amino acids. Here the CDR3 DNA reads TGTGCCACCACCGCAGGCTCTGACTATGGCTACACCTTC. It translates to CATTAGSDYGYTF.

V usage is TRBV18 and J usage is TRBJ1-1; TRBD1 matches at 7 bases. V trimming: 2 bases; J trimming: 7 bases; junction bases outside the gene matches: 4. The germline CDR1 and CDR2 sequences are KGHSH and LQKENI. CDR3 size: 13 residues. This CDR3 reads CASSPGTDLEAFF. The CDR3 DNA follows: TGTGCCAGCTCACCAGGGACAGACCTTGAAGCTTTCTTT. The full variable domain, completed using reference TRBV18 and TRBJ1-1, is NAGVMQNPRHLVRRRGQEARLRCSPMKGHSHVYWYRQLPEEGLKFMVYLQKENIIDESGMPKERFSAEFPKEGPSILRIQQVVRGDSAAYFCASSPGTDLEAFFGQGTRLTVV.

The V gene is TRBV19, the J gene TRBJ1-5; 8 nucleotides align to TRBD1. From germline, CDR1 is LNHDA and CDR2 SQIVND (reference sequence). This CDR3 has 13 amino acids. The ends lost 6 bases at V and 6 bases at J; junction bases unmatched: 4. DNA of the CDR3: TGTGCCAGTAGGGACAGGGCGACTCAGCCCCAGCATTTT. This sequence encodes CASRDRATQPQHF.

The chain employs TRBV5-1 and TRBJ2-2, with D perhaps matching TRBD2 (6 bases). The CDR3 is 16 residues long. Trimming removed 0 bases from V and 0 bases from J, with 9 bases in between. Germline CDR1 SGHRS, CDR2 YFSETQ. CDR3 coding DNA: TGCGCCAGCAGCTTGGGGGTAGCGGCGAACACCGGGGAGCTGTTTTTT. Translated: CASSLGVAANTGELFF.

Details on this clone: At one end the junction does not follow the germline gene, possibly because of a read error. The chain carries TRBV30 and TRBJ1-5, with 9 bases identical to TRBD1. CDR1 and CDR2 from the germline V gene are GTSNPN and SVGIG (reference sequence). CDR3 length: 14 amino acids. CDR3 bases: TGTGCCTGGAGTAGTACAGGGGGCAACCAGCCCCAGCATTTT. It is translated as CAWSSTGGNQPQHF.

This clone has just a few counts. The chain recombines TRBV7-3 with TRBJ1-1; D remains unclear. Germline values: CDR1 SGHTA, CDR2 FQGTGA. V was cut by 0 bases and J by 5 bases, with 7 bases left in between. CDR3 length: 13 amino acids. The CDR3 spells CASSLTERTEAFF. DNA for the CDR3: TGTGCCAGCAGCTTAACGGAAAGAACTGAAGCTTTCTTT.

This chain links TRBV9 with TRBJ1-1; D remains unclear. Germline V gene lookup returns CDR1 SGDLS and CDR2 YYNGEE. The CDR3 is 14 amino acids. V was trimmed by 0 bases and J by 5 bases, leaving 11 bases between them. CDR3 bases: TGTGCCAGCAGCGTAGACCCCACGGGGACTGAAGCTTTCTTT. It is translated as CASSVDPTGTEAFF.

This chain joins TRBV30 and TRBJ2-3; 9 nucleotides line up with TRBD2. V shed 3 bases, J shed 4 bases, and the junction held 2 bases outside the gene matches. The germline gives CDR1 GTSNPN, CDR2 SVGIG (reference sequence). The CDR3 spans 13 residues. CDR3 in DNA: TGTGCCTGGAGCCGGACTAGCGCAGATACGCAGTATTTT. The encoded protein is CAWSRTSADTQYF.